Here is one T cell receptor (beta chain) with its context. Its target is unknown. RNA extraction gave at least 5.5 micrograms of total RNA per sample. The source of the sample is a study of blood T cells in healthy people across ages. Looking at the study overall: Template switching captured about one barcoded beta molecule per two T cells.

The study's findings and limits: Because sorting was not performed, PBMCs prevented conclusive naive versus antigen-experienced comparison. It was the long-lived donors that had more naive CD4+ cells and higher diversity than aged donors.

A sample-barcoded 5' primer and a J-beta primer mix were used in a second PCR of roughly 6 to 11 cycles. TCRdb called the 5' RACE reads again in MiXCR, with one record for every CDR3 protein. The table includes around 940,000 distinct CDR3 sequences, 45% to 60% detected once. This CDR3 region has 16 residues. V is TRBV21-1 and J is TRBJ2-5. TRBV21-1 is annotated as a pseudogene. The source of this sequence is a woman aged 55-69 years in good health. Sequenced sample: blood. The CDR3 DNA reads as TGTGCCAGCAGCTTCTATAAGAGGCGGTGTAGGTACGGGCAGTACTTC. As protein: CASSFYKRRCRYGQYF.